This T cell receptor beta chain is from a study of human T cells and chemical hapten exposure (dated by TCRdb to about 2021). Broadly, across the study: For sensitization, 2% DPC in acetone was applied to a roughly 2 cm by roughly 2 cm area of upper inner arm skin. Roughly 30 alopecia patients provided blood for TCR sequencing at one to four time points (pre-sensitization, 2, 6 and 24 weeks). Blood samples were taken from patients before sensitization (week 0) and then at 2, 6 and about 24 weeks after DPC sensitization. Throughout the roughly 25-week study period, patients were also given weekly therapeutic DPC doses on the scalp. This study followed changes in the peripheral blood TCR repertoire in vivo during primary and secondary sensitization of alopecia patients to the hapten diphenylcyclopropenone (DPC). The patient cohort, mostly female, included alopecia areata with under or over 50% scalp involvement, alopecia totalis and alopecia universalis. Patch testing was performed on the upper back with Finn chambers containing 0.01% DPC, and the patch tests were scored after 6 days according to International Contact Dermatitis Research Group standards. Libraries were pooled for sequencing, and per-sample TCR yields varied mainly because of small differences in library volumes within the pool. The full study reports these points: All patients had alopecia, a presumed autoimmune disease, so their immune response might differ from that of healthy individuals. Expanded TCRs formed significantly more large CDR3 similarity clusters than pre-sensitization or healthy control sets, consistent with antigen-driven responses. A positive correlation was found between the number of PT1 expanded TCRs and patch test score, with significance reached at thresholds 8, 16 and 32 but not 4. No change with DPC sensitization was found in the number of TCRs above 1 in 1000 frequency, and no evidence of global repertoire structure alterations was found. Repeated subsampling changed both the strength of the expansion versus patch-test correlation and the threshold at which that correlation became significant.

The CDR3 covers 15 residues, taking in both the cysteine and the phenylalanine. Here the CDR3 DNA is all that survives: 45 bases in frame from base 1. The trim is 0 bases for V and 1 base for J, with a gap of 7 bases between the germline ends. CDR1 and CDR2 (SGHTA, FQGTGA) derive from the germline V gene. Notes on this clonotype: Its antigen remains undetermined. No base-level quality is on record; no much larger clone is a single base apart.

Receptors were amplified or captured by RACE. These reads were obtained on a NextSeq 500. During library preparation, unique molecular identifiers were attached to individual cDNA molecules so that TCRs could be counted quantitatively and reproducibly. From each blood RNA sample, both TCR alpha and TCR beta chains were sequenced. In the source study's methods: The median number of TCRs per sample was 95,638, ranging from roughly 23,224 to 690,600. V, J and CDR3 annotation of the TCR reads was carried out using the Decombinator software suite. For PS versus PT1 abundance plots, all samples were subsampled to the same number of TCRs (28,000). TCRs were defined as expanded if absent before sensitization and observed at least eight times at the 2-week time point. In TCRdb, the public reads were trimmed at Q25 with fastp and aligned with MiXCR, with productive beta chains retained. Every CDR3 protein is listed once, alongside the most common genes and DNA of its rows. The V and J calls were not made by the authors but by TCRdb's processing. Here the sample has roughly 72,000 distinct CDR3 sequences; over 9% occur a single time. In total, the top ten clones hold roughly 1.4% of the sample.

Reading the label with the study, this specimen's time point is: patch test 1, 2 weeks after DPC sensitization. The label giving this sample's treatment or condition can be read as: therapeutic diphenylcyclopropenone sensitization with weekly scalp DPC. At every patch-test visit, the blood draw took place before the patch test was put on. Patients were considered eligible if aged 18 to 70, diagnosed with alopecia and deemed suitable for DPC therapy, and patients were excluded if pregnant. Total RNA was isolated from unfractionated whole blood collected in Tempus Blood RNA tubes. The sequencing used whole blood, collected in connection with sensitization to the hapten diphenylcyclopropenone (DPC). The sequence was obtained from a woman aged 50 to 60 with alopecia areata. Some clones in this sample may be carry-over from other donors' samples. The sequence joins TRBV7-3 to TRBJ2-1; 5 matching bases give a weak D call of TRBD2. Here is the DNA: TGTGCCAGCAGCTTAACCCGGGATTCCTACAATGAGCAGTTCTTC. It specifies CASSLTRDSYNEQFF. With the portions outside the CDR3 filled from the reference TRBV7-3 and TRBJ2-1 genes, the complete variable region becomes GAGVSQTPSNKVTEKGKYVELRCDPISGHTALYWYRQSLGQGPEFLIYFQGTGAADDSGLPNDRFFAVRPEGSVSTLKIQRTERGDSAVYLCASSLTRDSYNEQFFGPGTRLTVL.